A selection of T cell receptor beta chains follows, all from one sample in a study of radiation and T cells in renal cell carcinoma. This table comes from immunoSEQ multiplex PCR, and its TCRdb copy is limited to in-frame clones, with some not included. The profile shows about 5,200 clones, around half of them singletons. The material was tumor tissue, obtained from a patient whose treatment included radiotherapy and nephrectomy. The origin of the receptors is a man aged 60 to 75 with renal cell carcinoma. Each CDR3 is given with its conserved first and last residue. The D gene is left open where the match is weak. Not all rows give a size; the values are once, few, many and, for expanded clones, a class.

D gene	V gene	clone size	J gene	CDR3 protein	CDR3 DNA
-	TRBV30	medium-sized	TRBJ1-5	CAWSVRPNQPQHF	TGTGCCTGGAGTGTACGCCCAAATCAGCCCCAGCATTTT
-	TRBV7-9	-	TRBJ1-6	CASSLYEGSPLHF	TGTGCCAGCAGCTTGTACGAGGGTTCACCCCTCCACTTT
-	TRBV7-8	-	TRBJ1-2	CASSSGGSLRGYTF	TGTGCCAGCAGTTCGGGGGGCTCCCTCCGTGGCTACACCTTC
TRBD1	TRBV6-5	-	TRBJ2-5	CASSYDAQGETQYF	TGTGCCAGCAGTTACGATGCACAGGGGGAGACCCAGTACTTC
-	TRBV5-7	-	TRBJ2-7	CASSLTLVTSYEQYF	TGTGCCAGCAGCTTGACCCTAGTAACCTCCTACGAGCAGTACTTC
-	TRBV7-2	medium-sized	TRBJ2-7	CASSFPLGVGGTISYEQYF	TGTGCCAGCAGCTTTCCCTTGGGGGTAGGCGGGACGATCTCCTACGAGCAGTACTTC
TRBD1	TRBV30	once	TRBJ2-7	CAWSPGQGIPYEQYF	TGTGCCTGGAGTCCGGGACAGGGAATCCCCTACGAGCAGTACTTC
-	TRBV13	-	TRBJ1-5	CASSLGVGQVNQPQHF	TGTGCCAGCAGCTTGGGGGTAGGGCAGGTCAATCAGCCCCAGCATTTT
-	TRBV11-2	-	TRBJ2-1	CASSFSPYNEQFF	TGTGCCAGCAGCTTTAGTCCCTACAATGAGCAGTTCTTC
-	TRBV6-5	-	TRBJ2-7	CASSYSARGSYEQYF	TGTGCCAGCAGTTACTCAGCCAGGGGCTCCTACGAGCAGTACTTC
TRBD1	TRBV6-5	-	TRBJ1-1	CASSYTGAVEAFF	TGTGCCAGCAGTTATACAGGGGCGGTTGAAGCTTTCTTT
-	TRBV9	-	TRBJ2-7	CASSPRQEAYEQYF	TGTGCCAGCAGCCCAAGACAGGAAGCCTACGAGCAGTACTTC
-	TRBV4-3	-	TRBJ2-6	CASSQDGSSGANVLTF	TGCGCCAGCAGCCAAGACGGCAGCTCTGGGGCCAACGTCCTGACTTTC
-	TRBV4-2	-	TRBJ2-7	CASSLTQGWIEQYF	TGTGCCAGCAGTTTAACCCAGGGTTGGATCGAGCAGTACTTC
-	TRBV10-3	-	TRBJ1-1	CAISEPGPGTEAFF	TGTGCCATCAGTGAACCAGGGCCGGGGACTGAAGCTTTCTTT
-	TRBV18	-	TRBJ2-7	CASSQFSNDEQYF	TGTGCCAGCTCACAATTCAGTAACGACGAGCAGTACTTC
-	TRBV7-9	few	TRBJ2-5	CASSLVQGETQYF	TGTGCTAGCAGCTTAGTGCAGGGAGAGACCCAGTACTTC
-	TRBV29-1	-	TRBJ1-1	CSVLPRGTEAFF	TGCAGCGTTCTCCCCAGGGGCACTGAAGCTTTCTTT
-	TRBV7-9	once	TRBJ2-7	CASSQPPNYEQYF	TGTGCCAGCAGCCAGCCCCCTAACTACGAGCAGTACTTC
-	TRBV4-2	-	TRBJ1-3	CASSQDSGYSGNTIYF	TGTGCCAGCAGCCAAGATTCGGGGTACTCTGGAAACACCATATATTTT
-	TRBV12-2	few	TRBJ2-6	CASRSLFSTQSRANVLTF	TGTGCAAGTCGCAGTCTGTTCTCCACACAAAGTCGGGCCAACGTCCTGACTTTC
TRBD1	TRBV5-1	-	TRBJ2-7	CASSRHPGQGFHEQYF	TGCGCCAGCAGCCGCCACCCGGGACAGGGCTTCCACGAGCAGTACTTC
-	TRBV9	-	TRBJ2-3	CASSVDPRTTDTQYF	TGTGCCAGCAGCGTAGACCCCAGGACCACAGATACGCAGTATTTT
TRBD2	TRBV2	once	TRBJ2-3	CASQVDGREGSTDTQYF	TGTGCCAGCCAAGTGGACGGGCGGGAGGGGAGCACAGATACGCAGTATTTT
-	TRBV5-6	-	TRBJ1-2	CASRPGPLNYGYTF	TGTGCCAGCAGACCGGGACCGCTAAACTATGGCTACACCTTC
-	TRBV4-3	-	TRBJ2-1	CASSQDGLAINEQFF	TGCGCCAGCAGCCAAGATGGGCTAGCAATCAATGAGCAGTTCTTC
TRBD2	TRBV7-9	-	TRBJ2-7	CASTSGLAGSYEQYF	TGTGCCAGCACCAGCGGACTAGCGGGGTCCTACGAGCAGTACTTC
TRBD1	TRBV7-2	-	TRBJ2-7	CASSSTGLEQYF	TGTGCCAGCAGTTCGACAGGGCTTGAGCAGTACTTC
-	TRBV5-5	once	TRBJ2-7	CASSQSGSLYEQYF	TGTGCCAGCAGCCAATCCGGAAGTCTTTACGAGCAGTACTTC
-	TRBV6-5	-	TRBJ1-2	CASSLVFRGNYGYTF	TGTGCCAGCAGCTTAGTTTTTAGAGGGAACTATGGCTACACCTTC
-	TRBV15	-	TRBJ1-2	CATSKHRENYGYTF	TGTGCCACCAGCAAGCACAGGGAGAACTATGGCTACACCTTC
-	TRBV20-1	-	TRBJ2-1	CSARASEQFF	TGCAGTGCTAGAGCCTCTGAGCAGTTCTTC
-	TRBV28	-	TRBJ1-5	CASSLSSGLGSINQPQHF	TGTGCCAGCAGTTTATCCTCCGGGCTCGGGTCGATCAATCAGCCCCAGCATTTT
TRBD2	TRBV5-6	once	TRBJ2-1	CASSLDHSGEYNEQFF	TGTGCCAGCAGCTTGGATCATAGCGGGGAATACAATGAGCAGTTCTTC
TRBD1	TRBV5-1	-	TRBJ2-4	CASSIGGTGKNIQYF	TGCGCCAGCAGCATCGGTGGGACAGGAAAAAACATTCAGTACTTC
TRBD2	TRBV5-8	-	TRBJ2-3	CASSLASGTGTDTQYF	TGTGCCAGCAGCTTGGCTAGCGGGACAGGCACAGATACGCAGTATTTT
TRBD2	TRBV6-5	-	TRBJ2-7	CASSPGLAESYEQYF	TGTGCCAGCAGTCCCGGACTAGCGGAATCCTACGAGCAGTACTTC
-	TRBV6-9	-	TRBJ2-7	CASRGGSSGKAYEQYF	TGTGCCAGCAGGGGTGGGTCGAGCGGTAAAGCCTACGAGCAGTACTTC
-	TRBV21-1	-	TRBJ2-7	CASSRVHRDSSYEQYF	TGTGCCAGCAGCAGGGTACACCGGGACAGCTCCTACGAGCAGTACTTC
-	TRBV7-8	-	TRBJ1-3	CASSLGESNSGNTIYF	TGTGCCAGCAGCTTAGGGGAGTCAAATTCGGGAAACACCATATATTTT
TRBD2	TRBV28	-	TRBJ2-7	CASSLSGLAGNGYF	TGTGCCAGCAGTTTATCGGGACTAGCGGGAAATGGGTACTTC
-	TRBV12-2	-	TRBJ2-7	CASRLAVRTSGNYEQYF	TGTGCAAGTCGCTTAGCGGTAAGGACTAGCGGAAACTACGAGCAGTACTTC
-	TRBV14	-	TRBJ1-2	CASSQDYSNPSGYTF	TGTGCCAGCAGCCAAGATTACTCAAACCCCAGCGGCTACACCTTC
TRBD2	TRBV5-6	-	TRBJ2-7	CASSPGLAGYWYEQYF	TGTGCCAGCAGCCCCGGACTAGCGGGATATTGGTACGAGCAGTACTTC
TRBD1	TRBV5-1	-	TRBJ1-5	CASSLGQGNNQPQHF	TGCGCCAGCAGCTTGGGACAGGGGAACAATCAGCCCCAGCATTTT
-	TRBV4-3	-	TRBJ1-4	CASSHLWGPEKLFF	TGCGCCAGCAGCCATCTTTGGGGGCCGGAAAAACTGTTTTTT
TRBD1	TRBV7-8	-	TRBJ2-7	CASSQDRGQQQYF	TGTGCCAGCAGCCAAGACAGGGGTCAGCAGCAGTACTTC